This T cell receptor (beta chain) originates from a study of cytomegalovirus exposure and HLA in healthy donors. The overall study: The study's early data release held roughly 91 million unique TCRs from HLA-typed donors. Most donors, 70% to 85% of a few hundred genotyped, fell in the Caucasian-associated ancestry cluster.

This clone was observed a handful of times. Primers for the PCR totalled 60 Vbeta and 13 Jbeta. Assay: immunoSEQ multiplex PCR; the TCRdb copy retains only in-frame clones and omits some. This table has 100,000 or so clones, around 68% appearing once. Donors likely had unrecorded immune exposures despite being nominally healthy when sampled. This CDR3 spans 16 amino acids. Trimming stripped 4 bases from V and 6 bases from J, with 19 bases between. Germline V gene lookup returns CDR1 SGHDT and CDR2 YYEEEE. Sample: PBMCs. The source of this sequence is a man aged 50 or older in good health and CMV-seronegative. The chain combines TRBV5-6 with TRBJ2-2; a possible D gene is TRBD2 (6 bases). The CDR3 protein is CASSGGLGGNAGELFF. The CDR3 region has the DNA TGTGCCAGCAGCGGGGGGTTGGGGGGAAACGCCGGGGAGCTGTTTTTT.